This is a list of T cell receptor beta chains from one sample in a study of cytomegalovirus exposure and HLA in healthy donors. The table came from immunoSEQ multiplex PCR; TCRdb's copy has only in-frame clones and leaves some out. The sample lists about 270,000 clones; about 75% were seen once. Sequenced material: PBMCs. The receptors were sampled from a female donor in good health and CMV-seronegative. The CDR3 runs from the conserved cysteine through the conserved F or W. D genes are given only for firm matches. Size values are once, few and many counts, or a class for expanded clones, and some rows have none.

clone_size: .
j_call: TRBJ2-5
d_call: TRBD2
v_call: TRBV5-1
cdr3_aa: CASSFGLPSGRGETQYF
cdr3_nt: TGCGCCAGCAGCTTTGGGTTACCTAGCGGGAGAGGAGAGACCCAGTACTTC

clone_size: .
j_call: TRBJ2-4
d_call: TRBD2
v_call: TRBV7-9
cdr3_aa: CASSPSRTSKNIQYF
cdr3_nt: TGTGCCAGCAGCCCTAGTCGGACTAGCAAAAACATTCAGTACTTC

clone_size: .
j_call: TRBJ2-4
d_call: TRBD2
v_call: TRBV9
cdr3_aa: CASSVGLAGDQNIQYF
cdr3_nt: TGTGCCAGCAGCGTAGGGCTAGCGGGAGATCAAAACATTCAGTACTTC

clone_size: .
j_call: TRBJ2-7
d_call: TRBD2
v_call: TRBV20-1
cdr3_aa: CSARVGTSVYF
cdr3_nt: TGCAGTGCTAGAGTGGGGACTAGCGTTTACTTC

clone_size: .
j_call: TRBJ1-4
d_call: .
v_call: TRBV5-1
cdr3_aa: CASSLGGGATNEKLFF
cdr3_nt: TGCGCCAGCAGCTTGGGCGGAGGTGCAACTAATGAAAAACTGTTTTTT

clone_size: .
j_call: TRBJ2-5
d_call: TRBD1
v_call: TRBV27
cdr3_aa: CASMTPGQGTETQYF
cdr3_nt: TGTGCCAGCATGACACCGGGACAGGGGACAGAGACCCAGTACTTC

clone_size: .
j_call: TRBJ1-1
d_call: TRBD1
v_call: TRBV5-1
cdr3_aa: CASSPGQGGTEAFF
cdr3_nt: TGCGCCAGCAGCCCCGGACAGGGAGGGACTGAAGCTTTCTTT

clone_size: .
j_call: TRBJ2-7
d_call: TRBD1
v_call: TRBV2
cdr3_aa: CASSGSWDSRYEQYF
cdr3_nt: TGTGCCAGCAGTGGTAGTTGGGACAGCAGATACGAGCAGTACTTC

clone_size: .
j_call: TRBJ2-7
d_call: TRBD1
v_call: TRBV7-6
cdr3_aa: CASSSLTGTGTYEQYF
cdr3_nt: TGTGCCAGCAGCTCGCTGACCGGGACAGGGACCTACGAGCAGTACTTC

clone_size: .
j_call: TRBJ2-7
d_call: .
v_call: TRBV5-4
cdr3_aa: CASTIGVGSSYEQYF
cdr3_nt: TGTGCCAGCACCATAGGCGTGGGGAGCTCCTACGAGCAGTACTTC

clone_size: .
j_call: TRBJ2-1
d_call: TRBD2
v_call: TRBV6-6
cdr3_aa: CASSGGSRSYNEQFF
cdr3_nt: TGTGCCAGCAGCGGCGGGAGTAGATCCTACAATGAGCAGTTCTTC

clone_size: .
j_call: TRBJ2-1
d_call: TRBD1
v_call: TRBV11-2
cdr3_aa: CASSSTGGVYNEQFF
cdr3_nt: TGTGCCAGCAGCTCGACAGGGGGCGTCTATAATGAGCAGTTCTTC

clone_size: .
j_call: TRBJ2-6
d_call: .
v_call: TRBV27
cdr3_aa: CASRGRGANVLTF
cdr3_nt: TGTGCCAGCAGGGGCCGTGGGGCCAACGTCCTGACTTTC

clone_size: .
j_call: TRBJ2-1
d_call: TRBD1
v_call: TRBV11-1
cdr3_aa: CASSIWTGTHEQFF
cdr3_nt: TGTGCCAGCAGCATTTGGACAGGGACCCATGAGCAGTTCTTC

clone_size: .
j_call: TRBJ1-1
d_call: TRBD1
v_call: TRBV6-4
cdr3_aa: CASSDSFERGLGTEAFF
cdr3_nt: TGTGCCAGCAGTGACTCGTTTGAAAGGGGGCTCGGCACTGAAGCTTTCTTT

clone_size: .
j_call: TRBJ1-4
d_call: TRBD1
v_call: TRBV11-2
cdr3_aa: CASSSSRGLFQEKLFF
cdr3_nt: TGTGCCAGCAGCTCGTCAAGGGGGCTGTTCCAAGAAAAACTGTTTTTT

clone_size: once
j_call: TRBJ2-1
d_call: TRBD2
v_call: TRBV28
cdr3_aa: CASSFSTSGSIPSVGEQFF
cdr3_nt: TGTGCCAGCAGTTTCTCGACTAGCGGGAGTATCCCTTCCGTAGGTGAGCAGTTCTTC

clone_size: once
j_call: TRBJ1-1
d_call: .
v_call: TRBV30
cdr3_aa: CAWRTVMNTEAFF
cdr3_nt: TGTGCCTGGAGGACAGTCATGAACACTGAAGCTTTCTTT